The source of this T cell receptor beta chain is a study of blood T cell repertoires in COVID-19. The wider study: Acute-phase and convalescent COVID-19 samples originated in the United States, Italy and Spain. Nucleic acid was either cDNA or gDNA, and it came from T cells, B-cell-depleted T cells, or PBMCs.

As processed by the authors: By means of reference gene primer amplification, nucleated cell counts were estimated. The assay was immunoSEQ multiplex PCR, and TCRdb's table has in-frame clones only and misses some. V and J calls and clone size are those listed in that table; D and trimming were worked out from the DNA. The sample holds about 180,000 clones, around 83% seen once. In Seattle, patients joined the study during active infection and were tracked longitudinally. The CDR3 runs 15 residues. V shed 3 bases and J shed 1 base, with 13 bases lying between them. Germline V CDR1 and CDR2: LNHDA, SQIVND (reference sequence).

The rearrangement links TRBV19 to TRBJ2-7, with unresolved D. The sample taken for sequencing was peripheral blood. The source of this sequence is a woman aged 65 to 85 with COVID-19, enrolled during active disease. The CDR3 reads CASSISGLESYEQYF. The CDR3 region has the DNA TGTGCCAGTAGTATTTCCGGGTTAGAATCCTACGAGCAGTACTTC.